This TCR beta chain was sequenced for a study of blood T cell repertoires in COVID-19. About the study: The United States, Italy and Spain supplied acute and convalescent COVID-19 samples.

The V and J ends lost 6 bases and 3 bases, in that order; junction bases with no gene match: 10. The germline V gene encodes CDR1 MNHEY and CDR2 SMNVEV (reference sequence). The CDR3 consists of 16 residues. Authors' methods: How many nucleated cells were present was estimated from reference gene primer amplification. Data came from immunoSEQ multiplex PCR; TCRdb stores just in-frame clones and leaves some out. V and J calls and clone size follow that table, whereas D and trimming were derived from the DNA. The table lists about 230,000 clones, 70% to 90% of them singletons. The rearrangement links TRBV27 to TRBJ2-7, with 11 bases lining up with TRBD2. The clonotype comes from a woman in her late teens or twenties who had recovered from COVID-19. The sequenced material came from peripheral blood. The CDR3 coding sequence is TGTGCCAGCAGCCCAGAACCGGGACTAGCGGTCTACGAGCAGTACTTC. It yields the protein CASSPEPGLAVYEQYF.